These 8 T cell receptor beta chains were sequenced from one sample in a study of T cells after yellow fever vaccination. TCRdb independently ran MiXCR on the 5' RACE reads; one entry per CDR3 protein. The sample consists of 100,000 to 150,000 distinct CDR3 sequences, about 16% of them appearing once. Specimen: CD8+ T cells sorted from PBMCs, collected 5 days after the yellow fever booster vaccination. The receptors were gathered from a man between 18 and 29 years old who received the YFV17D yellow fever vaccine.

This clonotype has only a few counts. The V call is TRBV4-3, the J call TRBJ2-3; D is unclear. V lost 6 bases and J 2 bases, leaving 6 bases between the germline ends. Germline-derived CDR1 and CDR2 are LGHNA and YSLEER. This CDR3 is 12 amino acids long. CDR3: CASRADTDTQYF. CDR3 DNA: TGCGCCAGCAGGGCGGACACAGATACGCAGTATTTT.

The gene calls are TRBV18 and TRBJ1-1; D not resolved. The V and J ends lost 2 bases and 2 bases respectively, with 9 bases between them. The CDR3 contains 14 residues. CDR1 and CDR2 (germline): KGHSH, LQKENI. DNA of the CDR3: TGTGCCAGCTCACCAAGGCTCCTAAACACTGAAGCTTTCTTT. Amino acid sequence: CASSPRLLNTEAFF.

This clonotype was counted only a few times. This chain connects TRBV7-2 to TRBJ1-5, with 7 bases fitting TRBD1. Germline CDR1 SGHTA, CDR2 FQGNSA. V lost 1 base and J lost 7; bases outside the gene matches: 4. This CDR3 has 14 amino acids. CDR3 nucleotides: TGTGCCAGCAGCTTAGTCACAGGGGCCCAGCCCCAGCATTTT. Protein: CASSLVTGAQPQHF.

The CDR3 protein is CASSQIGLKQETQYF. CDR3 nucleotide sequence: TGCGCCAGCAGCCAAATAGGCCTTAAACAAGAGACCCAGTACTTC. The chain employs TRBV4-1 and TRBJ2-5; D is unresolved. Looked up from germline, CDR1 is MGHRA and CDR2 is YSYEKL. The V gene lost 2 bases and the J gene lost 2 bases, with 12 bases spanning the gap. The CDR3 runs to 15 residues.

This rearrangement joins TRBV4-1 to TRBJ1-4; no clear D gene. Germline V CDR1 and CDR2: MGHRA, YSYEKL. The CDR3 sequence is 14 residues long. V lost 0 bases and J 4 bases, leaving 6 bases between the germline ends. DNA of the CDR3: TGCGCCAGCAGCCAAGAAGGGAGTAATGAAAAACTGTTTTTT. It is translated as CASSQEGSNEKLFF.

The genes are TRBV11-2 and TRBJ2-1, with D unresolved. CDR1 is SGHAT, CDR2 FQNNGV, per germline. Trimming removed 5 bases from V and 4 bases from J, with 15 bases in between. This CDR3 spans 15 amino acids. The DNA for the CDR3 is TGTGCCAGCAGCACGACGACAATGGGTTACAATGAGCAGTTCTTC. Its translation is CASSTTTMGYNEQFF.

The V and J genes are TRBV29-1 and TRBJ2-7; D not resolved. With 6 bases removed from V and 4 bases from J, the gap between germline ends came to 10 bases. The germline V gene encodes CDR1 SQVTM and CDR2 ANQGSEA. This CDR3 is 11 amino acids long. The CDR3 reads CSVRSRYEQYF. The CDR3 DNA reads TGCAGCGTCCGGAGTCGGTACGAGCAGTACTTC.

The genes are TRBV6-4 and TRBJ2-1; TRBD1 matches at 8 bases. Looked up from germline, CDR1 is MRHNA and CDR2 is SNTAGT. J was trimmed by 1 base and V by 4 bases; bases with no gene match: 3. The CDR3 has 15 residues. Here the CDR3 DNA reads TGTGCCAGCAGTGGTCAGGGGGCATCCTACAATGAGCAGTTCTTC. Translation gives CASSGQGASYNEQFF.